This T cell receptor (beta chain) was sequenced for a study of blood T cell repertoires in COVID-19. This clone showed up just once. Measured with immunoSEQ multiplex PCR; TCRdb has only the in-frame clones, and not every one. The data hold about 420,000 clones, with about 90% observed a single time. V lost 10 bases and J 0 bases, leaving 13 bases between the germline ends. Looked up from germline, CDR1 is MNHNY and CDR2 is SVGAGI (reference sequence). There are 13 residues in the CDR3. J is TRBJ2-7 and V is TRBV6-6; possible D gene TRBD1, 6 bases. The TCR sequence derives from a man aged 18 to 29 with COVID-19, enrolled during active disease. Sequenced input: peripheral blood. This chain's CDR3 is CATRGGSSYEQYF. The CDR3 region has the DNA TGTGCCACCAGGGGCGGGTCCTCCTACGAGCAGTACTTC.